The T cell receptor (beta chain) under discussion was sequenced for a study of human T cells and chemical hapten exposure. TCRdb ran MiXCR on the RACE reads and lists one entry per CDR3 protein. The table records 350,000 to 450,000 distinct CDR3 sequences, around 5.5% of them present only once. Time point specified: pre-sensitization, week 0. Stated treatment: therapeutic diphenylcyclopropenone sensitization with weekly scalp DPC. Alopecia patients, 18 to 70 years old and DPC-suitable, served as donors. The CDR3 is 12 amino acids. With 2 bases removed from V and 5 bases from J, the gap between germline ends came to 7 bases. Germline V lookup: CDR1 MDHEN, CDR2 SYDVKM. This clonotype was found a few times.

The chain combines TRBV28 with TRBJ2-7; D not resolved. The specimen was whole blood, collected in connection with sensitization to the hapten diphenylcyclopropenone (DPC). The sequence was obtained from a woman between 45 and 60 years old with alopecia areata. Some clones in this sample may be carry-over from other donors' samples. The CDR3 loop is CASSLSLHEQYF. CDR3 coding DNA: TGTGCCAGCAGTTTAAGTCTCCACGAGCAGTACTTC.